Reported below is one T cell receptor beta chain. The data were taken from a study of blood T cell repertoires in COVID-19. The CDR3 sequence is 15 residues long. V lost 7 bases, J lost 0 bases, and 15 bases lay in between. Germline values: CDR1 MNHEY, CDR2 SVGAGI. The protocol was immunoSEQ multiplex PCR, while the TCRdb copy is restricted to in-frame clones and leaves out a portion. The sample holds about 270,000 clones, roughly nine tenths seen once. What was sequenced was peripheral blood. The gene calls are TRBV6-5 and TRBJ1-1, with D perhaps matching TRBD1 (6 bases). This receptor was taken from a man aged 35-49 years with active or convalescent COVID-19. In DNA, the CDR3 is TGTGCCAGCATTCGAGCGGGACAAGTGAACACTGAAGCTTTCTTT. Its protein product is CASIRAGQVNTEAFF.